Below are 20 T cell receptor beta chains sequenced from a single sample in a study of beta chain features in type 1 diabetes. Of the isolated RNA, all was reverse transcribed, and so the sequenced material was expressed TCRB transcripts. Clones were sequenced by immunoSEQ multiplex PCR, and TCRdb holds only the in-frame ones, with some missing. The sample has more than 250,000 clones; approximately 15% are singletons. Study-level findings and limits: Type 1 diabetes patients showed a moderate but significant shortening of TCRB CDR3s in all four CD4+ subsets.

Their antigen targets remain unknown. Sequencing was carried out using naive CD4+ T cells from blood. The receptors stem from a man under 40 with type 1 diabetes.

The chain couples TRBV27 to TRBJ2-7; possibly TRBD1 for D (7 bases). CDR1 and CDR2 (germline): MNHEY, SMNVEV (reference sequence). CDR3 length: 15 residues. V lost 5 bases, J lost 0 bases, and 14 bases lay in between. CDR3 sequence: CASSIRQGGSYEQYF. The CDR3 DNA reads TGTGCCAGCAGTATTAGACAGGGAGGCTCCTACGAGCAGTACTTC.

In this sample, this clone turned up a few times. Here the CDR3 DNA reads TGCGCCAGCTCCGCGGGTGGCTCCTACAATGAGCAGTTCTTC. It translates to CASSAGGSYNEQFF. The genes are TRBV5-1 and TRBJ2-1; a possible D gene is TRBD2 (5 bases). This CDR3 contains 14 residues. With 7 bases removed from V and 0 bases from J, the gap between germline ends came to 11 bases. The V gene's germline CDR1 is SGHRS and CDR2 YFSETQ.

The chain links TRBV5-4 to TRBJ1-3; maybe TRBD1 (6 bases). The CDR3 loop spans 16 amino acids. V lost 2 bases and J 8 bases, leaving 20 bases between the germline ends. Germline V gene data show CDR1 as SGHNT and CDR2 as YYREEE (reference sequence). CDR3: CASSFGGRTFPDTIYF. CDR3 sequence (DNA): TGTGCCAGCAGCTTCGGGGGGCGTACTTTCCCAGACACCATATATTTT.

The chain couples TRBV29-1 to TRBJ1-2; 7 nucleotides agree with TRBD1. The CDR3 has 13 residues. Per the germline V gene, CDR1 is SQVTM and CDR2 is ANQGSEA. With V trimmed by 0 bases and J by 8 bases, 6 bases remained unmatched. The DNA of the CDR3 is TGCAGCGTTGAAGATGTAGGGGGCGAAGGCTACACCTTC. Its translation is CSVEDVGGEGYTF.

This clone was found once. This chain connects TRBV11-2 to TRBJ1-1; a possible D gene is TRBD1 (5 bases). V lost 5 bases to trimming and J lost 4 bases, with 14 bases between them. The CDR3 is 14 residues long. CDR1 and CDR2 from the germline V gene are SGHAT and FQNNGV. Here the CDR3 DNA reads TGTGCCAGCAGCCCCGACTGGGGCGGCACTGAAGCTTTCTTT. It specifies CASSPDWGGTEAFF.

The table lists this clone with a few counts. This sequence joins TRBV27 and TRBJ2-3, with 8 nucleotides matching TRBD2. The CDR3 totals 14 residues. CDR1 and CDR2 from the germline V gene are MNHEY and SMNVEV (reference sequence). V shed 6 bases, J shed 4 bases, and the junction held 6 bases outside the gene matches. The CDR3 DNA is TGTGCCAGCAGACAAGCGGGAGCTGCAGATACGCAGTATTTT. Protein product: CASRQAGAADTQYF.

This clone came up a few times. The V and J genes are TRBV7-2 and TRBJ2-7, with D uncertain. The ends were cut back, 5 bases at V and 0 bases at J, with 17 bases in the middle. CDR1 is SGHTA, CDR2 FQGNSA, per germline. The CDR3 runs to 16 residues. CDR3 sequence (DNA): TGTGCCAGCAGCCCCCCCGAAGAAAGAGGCTCCTACGAGCAGTACTTC. Translation gives CASSPPEERGSYEQYF.

This clone was seen only a few times. This sequence joins TRBV15 and TRBJ2-5; D not resolved. The J call could be wrong; TRBJ2-7 is a better fit for the DNA end. Germline V gene lookup returns CDR1 LNHNV and CDR2 YYDKDF (reference sequence). There are 13 residues in the CDR3. CDR3 loop: CATSRDLSYEQYF. CDR3 coding DNA: TGTGCCACCAGCAGAGATCTATCCTACGAGCAGTACTTC.

This clone was seen only a few times. This chain connects TRBV4-2 to TRBJ2-1, with TRBD1 matching over 7 bases. The CDR3 has 17 amino acids. The germline V gene has CDR1 LGHNA and CDR2 YNFKEQ. The junction had 19 bases not matched to a gene; V was cut back by 7 bases and J by 7 bases. The DNA for the CDR3 is TGTGCCAGCACCCTCCGTGCCCGACAGGGATCAGGGAATGAGCAGTTCTTC. It codes for CASTLRARQGSGNEQFF.

This clone came up a few times. This chain links TRBV28 with TRBJ2-6, with TRBD1 matching 8 bases. Germline V gene sequence: CDR1 MDHEN, CDR2 SYDVKM. CDR3 length: 19 amino acids. V was pared by 6 bases and J by 4 bases, with 17 bases of the junction left unmatched. The CDR3 spells CASSDAWTGITAGANVLTF. CDR3 sequence (DNA): TGTGCCAGCAGCGATGCGTGGACAGGGATAACAGCGGGGGCCAACGTCCTGACTTTC.

This chain uses TRBV7-2 with TRBJ2-5, with 7 bases fitting TRBD1. The CDR3 covers 13 residues. The J segment lost 2 bases and the V segment lost 7 bases, leaving 4 bases of the junction unmatched. Germline CDR1 and CDR2: SGHTA and FQGNSA. The CDR3 coding sequence is TGTGCCAGCACCCCGGACAGGCAAGAGACCCAGTACTTC. Amino acids: CASTPDRQETQYF.

This clone showed up just a few times. The chain recombines TRBV20-1 with TRBJ1-5; 9 bases agree with TRBD1. J lost 15 bases, V lost 5 bases, and 8 bases had no gene match. Germline loops: CDR1 DFQATT, CDR2 SNEGSKA (reference sequence). The CDR3 is 11 residues long. CDR3 sequence reads: CSARTGEYRHF. As DNA, the CDR3 is TGCAGTGCTCGGACAGGGGAATATCGGCATTTT.

CDR3 residues: CASSGGTGSAGELFF. DNA of the CDR3: TGTGCCAGCAGCGGAGGGACAGGCTCGGCCGGGGAGCTGTTTTTT. The chain links TRBV9 to TRBJ2-2, with 8 bases fitting TRBD1. This CDR3 has 15 residues. V shed 3 bases and J 6 bases; nucleotides not matched to a gene: 7. Germline V gene sequence: CDR1 SGDLS, CDR2 YYNGEE.

This chain links TRBV6-4 with TRBJ1-2, with 7 bases identical to TRBD1. V trimming: 5 bases; J trimming: 3 bases; junction bases outside the gene matches: 12. The CDR3 is 16 residues long. Per germline, CDR1 MRHNA and CDR2 SNTAGT. CDR3 loop: CASSSAPGTAYYGYTF. For the CDR3, the DNA is TGTGCCAGCAGTTCCGCCCCGGGGACAGCATACTATGGCTACACCTTC.

This clone was counted a few times. This chain connects TRBV5-4 to TRBJ2-3; D perhaps matches TRBD1 (6 bases). The germline V and J ends were trimmed by 1 base and 1 base, with 10 bases remaining between them. The CDR3 is made up of 15 amino acids. Germline loops: CDR1 SGHNT, CDR2 YYREEE (reference sequence). DNA of the CDR3: TGTGCCAGCAGCTTGCAGGGGTTCCGCACAGATACGCAGTATTTT. Protein product: CASSLQGFRTDTQYF.

V usage is TRBV5-1 and J usage is TRBJ1-5; D is undetermined. This CDR3 is 15 amino acids long. Germline V gives CDR1 SGHRS, CDR2 YFSETQ. Trimming pared 1 base from V and 0 bases from J, leaving 8 bases between. The CDR3 DNA is TGCGCCAGCAGCTTGTGGACTGGTAGCAATCAGCCCCAGCATTTT. It encodes CASSLWTGSNQPQHF.

This clone was seen more than once but under ten times. V gene TRBV27 combines with J gene TRBJ2-5; 11 bases are a match to TRBD2. This CDR3 comprises 16 residues. The V gene's germline CDR1 is MNHEY and CDR2 SMNVEV (reference sequence). Trimming at V came to 2 bases and at J to 3 bases, leaving 5 bases not matched to a gene. The CDR3 DNA is TGTGCCAGCAGTTTACATAGCGGGAGGGATGAAGAGACCCAGTACTTC. Encoded protein: CASSLHSGRDEETQYF.

This clone was seen a handful of times. The chain recombines TRBV11-3 with TRBJ2-1, with TRBD2 matching 10 bases. Germline V CDR1 and CDR2: SGHNT, YENEEA. Losses at the gene ends were 5 bases for V and 6 bases for J; bases not matched to a gene: 7. The CDR3 covers 15 residues. The CDR3 sequence: CASSGSGRAGNEQFF. CDR3 in DNA: TGTGCCAGCAGCGGGAGCGGGAGGGCCGGCAATGAGCAGTTCTTC.

This clone has more than one count but fewer than ten. This chain joins TRBV7-9 and TRBJ2-7; 9 positions match TRBD1. The CDR3 has 15 residues. Trimming removed 5 bases from V and 6 bases from J; junction bases left unmatched: 11. Germline V gene lookup returns CDR1 SEHNR and CDR2 FQNEAQ (reference sequence). The CDR3 DNA sequence: TGTGCCAGCAGCCCCAAGGGGACAGGGAGGGCCGAGCAGTACTTC. Translating it yields CASSPKGTGRAEQYF.

This clone was counted a few times. The V and J genes are TRBV15 and TRBJ2-1, with D uncertain. Germline V gives CDR1 LNHNV, CDR2 YYDKDF (reference sequence). The CDR3 is 13 amino acids. The ends were cut back, 1 base at V and 10 bases at J, with 11 bases in the middle. CDR3 nucleotides: TGTGCCACCAGCAGAGTTGCGGCCGCCGAGCAGTTCTTC. Residues: CATSRVAAAEQFF.